One and the same sample provided the 10 T cell receptor beta chains below, sequenced in a study of early T cells in non-severe SARS-CoV-2 infection. Each CDR3 protein is one row after TCRdb ran MiXCR on the 5' RACE reads. The sample lists 23,000 or so distinct CDR3 sequences, 5% to 5.5% occurring once. The sequenced sample was whole blood. The receptors originated from an adult who was a healthcare worker with PCR-confirmed SARS-CoV-2 infection or an uninfected control (not recorded which).

This clonotype occurred many times. This sequence joins TRBV6-2 or TRBV6-3 and TRBJ2-7; 7 positions match TRBD2. Germline CDR1 MNHEY, CDR2 SVGEGT. The CDR3 totals 13 residues. Losses at the gene ends were 7 bases for V and 2 bases for J; bases not matched to a gene: 5. CDR3 region: CASNDGGAYEQYV. CDR3 DNA: TGTGCCAGCAACGATGGGGGGGCCTACGAGCAGTACGTC.

In this sample, this clonotype turned up many times. This chain joins TRBV3-1 and TRBJ2-7; D gene uncertain. The CDR3 sequence is 12 residues long. The V gene's germline CDR1 is LGHDT and CDR2 YNNKEL (reference sequence). The V gene lost 5 bases and the J gene lost 0 bases, with 5 bases spanning the gap. This chain's CDR3 is CASSMSSYEQYF. The CDR3 DNA reads as TGTGCCAGCAGCATGAGCTCCTACGAGCAGTACTTC.

This clonotype turned up a few times. The chain is built from TRBV6-1 and TRBJ2-3, with D unresolved. Deletions cut 3 bases from V and 0 bases from J, with 7 bases between. CDR1 is MNHNS, CDR2 SASEGT, per germline. CDR3 length equals 14 residues. Here the CDR3 reads CASSDSRSTDTQYF. CDR3 nucleotide sequence: TGTGCCAGCAGTGACAGCCGTAGCACAGATACGCAGTATTTT.

This clonotype was counted ten times or more. V and J are TRBV6-6 and TRBJ2-1; D not resolved. The CDR3 has 14 residues. The germline V and J ends were trimmed by 0 bases and 4 bases, with 7 bases remaining between them. Germline V lookup: CDR1 MNHNY, CDR2 SVGAGI (reference sequence). CDR3 protein: CASSYSRVYNEQFF. The CDR3 coding sequence is TGTGCCAGCAGTTACTCCCGGGTATACAATGAGCAGTTCTTC.

This clonotype was recorded at least ten times. The chain recombines TRBV28 with TRBJ2-2; TRBD1 matches at 8 bases. The ends lost 5 bases at V and 1 base at J; junction bases unmatched: 12. The CDR3 loop spans 18 amino acids. CDR1 is MDHEN, CDR2 SYDVKM, per germline. CDR3 sequence reads: CASSRWTGRERNTGELFF. In DNA form, the CDR3 reads TGTGCCAGCAGTCGGTGGACAGGGAGAGAACGGAACACCGGGGAGCTGTTTTTT.

This clonotype was seen repeatedly, ten times or more. This rearrangement joins TRBV29-1 to TRBJ2-3, with 7 positions matching TRBD1. Germline lookup yields CDR1 SQVTM and CDR2 ANQGSEA. The CDR3 loop spans 13 amino acids. Trimming took 7 bases from V and 3 from J; bases not matched to a gene: 7. Written as DNA, the CDR3 is TGCAGCGGACAGGGTCCAGGGACAGATACGCAGTATTTT. Translating it yields CSGQGPGTDTQYF.

This clonotype was observed many times. This chain links TRBV18 with TRBJ2-1; 10 bases match TRBD2. J was trimmed by 4 bases and V by 3 bases; bases with no gene match: 3. Germline CDR1 KGHSH, CDR2 LQKENI. CDR3 length: 15 residues. In nucleotides, the CDR3 is TGTGCCAGCTCACCTCCGACTAGCGGGTACAATGAGCAGTTCTTC. It specifies CASSPPTSGYNEQFF. The whole variable domain, filled in from reference TRBV18 and TRBJ2-1, reads NAGVMQNPRHLVRRRGQEARLRCSPMKGHSHVYWYRQLPEEGLKFMVYLQKENIIDESGMPKERFSAEFPKEGPSILRIQQVVRGDSAAYFCASSPPTSGYNEQFFGPGTRLTVL.

This clonotype was counted ten times or more. This sequence joins TRBV11-2 and TRBJ2-6; 11 bases match TRBD2. This CDR3 is 15 amino acids long. Germline assignment: CDR1 SGHAT and CDR2 FQNNGV. V lost 11 bases and J lost 1; bases outside the gene matches: 4. For the CDR3, the DNA is TGTGCCCGGGGGACTAGCGGATCTGGGGCCAACGTCCTGACTTTC. The encoded protein is CARGTSGSGANVLTF.

This clonotype has a count of ten or more. The V call is TRBV20-1, the J call TRBJ2-3; 10 bases match TRBD2. Germline loops: CDR1 DFQATT, CDR2 SNEGSKA (reference sequence). The CDR3 is 16 amino acids. The trim removed 6 bases at V and 0 bases at J, leaving 9 bases unmatched. The CDR3 DNA is TGCAGTGCCCCAAAGGGACTAGCGAGGAGCACAGATACGCAGTATTTT. It yields the protein CSAPKGLARSTDTQYF.

At least ten counts were recorded for this clonotype. The V call is TRBV29-1, the J call TRBJ1-2, with D tentatively TRBD1 (6 bases). The CDR3 runs to 17 residues. The V end lost 1 base, the J end lost 0 bases, and 18 bases lay between the germline ends. Germline-derived CDR1 and CDR2 are SQVTM and ANQGSEA. CDR3 bases: TGCAGCGTTGAAGGTCCCGGGGGCGAACAAACTAACTATGGCTACACCTTC. Its translation is CSVEGPGGEQTNYGYTF.